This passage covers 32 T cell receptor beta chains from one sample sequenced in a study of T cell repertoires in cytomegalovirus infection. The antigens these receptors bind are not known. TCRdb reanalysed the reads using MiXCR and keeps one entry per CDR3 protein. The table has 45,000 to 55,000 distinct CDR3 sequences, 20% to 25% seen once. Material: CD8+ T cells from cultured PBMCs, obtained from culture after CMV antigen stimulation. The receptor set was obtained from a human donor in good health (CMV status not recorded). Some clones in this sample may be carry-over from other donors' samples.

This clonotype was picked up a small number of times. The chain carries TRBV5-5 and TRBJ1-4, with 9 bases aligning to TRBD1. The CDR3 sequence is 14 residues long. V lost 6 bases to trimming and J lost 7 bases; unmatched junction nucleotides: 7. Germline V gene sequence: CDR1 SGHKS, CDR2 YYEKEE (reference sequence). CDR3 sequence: CASNPGQGGEKLFF. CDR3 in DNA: TGTGCCAGCAACCCGGGACAGGGAGGTGAAAAACTGTTTTTT.

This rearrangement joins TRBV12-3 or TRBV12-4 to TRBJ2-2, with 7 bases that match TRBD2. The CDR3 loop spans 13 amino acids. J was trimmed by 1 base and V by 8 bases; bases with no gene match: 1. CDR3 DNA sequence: TGTGCCAGCCGCGGGGGGAACACCGGGGAGCTGTTTTTT. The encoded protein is CASRGGNTGELFF.

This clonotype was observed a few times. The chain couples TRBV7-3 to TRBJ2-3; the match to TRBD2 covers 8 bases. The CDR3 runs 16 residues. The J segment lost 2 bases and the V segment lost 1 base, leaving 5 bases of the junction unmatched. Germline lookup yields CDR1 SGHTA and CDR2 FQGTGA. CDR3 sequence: CASSLKASGYTDTQYF. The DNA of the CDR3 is TGTGCCAGCAGCTTAAAGGCTAGCGGGTACACAGATACGCAGTATTTT.

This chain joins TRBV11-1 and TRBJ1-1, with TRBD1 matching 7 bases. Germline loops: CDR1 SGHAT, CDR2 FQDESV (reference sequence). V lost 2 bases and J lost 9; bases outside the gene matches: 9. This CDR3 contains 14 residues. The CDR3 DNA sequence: TGTGCCAGCAGCTTACGGAGAGGGGGCGGTCAAGCTTTCTTT. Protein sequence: CASSLRRGGGQAFF.

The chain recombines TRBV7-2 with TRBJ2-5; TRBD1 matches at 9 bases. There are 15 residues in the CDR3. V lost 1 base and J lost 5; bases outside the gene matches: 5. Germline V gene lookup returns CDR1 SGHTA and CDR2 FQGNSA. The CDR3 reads CASSLDDRGWETQYF. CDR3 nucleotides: TGTGCCAGCAGCTTAGACGACAGGGGGTGGGAGACCCAGTACTTC.

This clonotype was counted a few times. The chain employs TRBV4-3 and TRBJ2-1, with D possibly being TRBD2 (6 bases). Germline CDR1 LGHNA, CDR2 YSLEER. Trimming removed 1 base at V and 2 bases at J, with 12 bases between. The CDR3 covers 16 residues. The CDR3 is CASSQASGGTYNEQFF. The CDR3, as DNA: TGCGCCAGCAGCCAAGCCTCCGGGGGTACCTACAATGAGCAGTTCTTC.

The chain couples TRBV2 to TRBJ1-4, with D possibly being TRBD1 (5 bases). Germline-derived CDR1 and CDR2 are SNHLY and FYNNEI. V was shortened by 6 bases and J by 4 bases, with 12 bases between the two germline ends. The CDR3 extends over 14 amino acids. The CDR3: CASSFGTLNEKLFF. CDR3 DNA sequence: TGTGCCAGCAGCTTCGGGACCCTTAATGAAAAACTGTTTTTT.

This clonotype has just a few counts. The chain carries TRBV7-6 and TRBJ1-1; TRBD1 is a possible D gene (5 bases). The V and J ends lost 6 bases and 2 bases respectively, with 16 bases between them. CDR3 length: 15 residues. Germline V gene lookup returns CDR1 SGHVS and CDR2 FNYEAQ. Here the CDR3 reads CASSSTRGVNTEAFF. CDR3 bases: TGTGCCAGCAGTTCTACAAGGGGAGTAAACACTGAAGCTTTCTTT. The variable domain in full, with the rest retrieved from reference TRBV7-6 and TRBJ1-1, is GAGVSQSPRYKVTKRGQDVALRCDPISGHVSLYWYRQALGQGPEFLTYFNYEAQQDKSGLPNDRFSAERPEGSISTLTIQRTEQRDSAMYRCASSSTRGVNTEAFFGQGTRLTVV.

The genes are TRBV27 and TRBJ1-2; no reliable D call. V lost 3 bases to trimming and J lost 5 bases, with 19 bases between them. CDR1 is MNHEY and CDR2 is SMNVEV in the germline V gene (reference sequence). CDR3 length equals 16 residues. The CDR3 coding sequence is TGTGCCAGCAGTTTCTCCTGCCCCCGGACTTTGTATGGCTACACCTTC. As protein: CASSFSCPRTLYGYTF.

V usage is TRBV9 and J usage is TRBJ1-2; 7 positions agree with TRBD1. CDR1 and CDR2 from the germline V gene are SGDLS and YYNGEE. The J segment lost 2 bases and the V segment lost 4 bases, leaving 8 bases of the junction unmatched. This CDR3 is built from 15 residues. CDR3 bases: TGTGCCAGCAGCTTTCGGACAGGACCAAACTATGGCTACACCTTC. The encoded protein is CASSFRTGPNYGYTF.

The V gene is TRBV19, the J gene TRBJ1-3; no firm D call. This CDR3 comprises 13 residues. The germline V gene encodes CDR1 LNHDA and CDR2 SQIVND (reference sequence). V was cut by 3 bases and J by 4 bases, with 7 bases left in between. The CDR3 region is CASSISPGNTIYF. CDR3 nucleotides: TGTGCCAGTAGTATTTCACCGGGAAACACCATATATTTT.

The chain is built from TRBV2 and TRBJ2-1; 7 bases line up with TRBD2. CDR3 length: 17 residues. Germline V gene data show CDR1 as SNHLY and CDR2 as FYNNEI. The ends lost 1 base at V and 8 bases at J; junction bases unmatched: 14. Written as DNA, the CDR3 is TGTGCCAGCAGTGAAGTGGTAAAGGCTAGCGGATTCGATGAGCAGTTCTTC. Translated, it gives CASSEVVKASGFDEQFF. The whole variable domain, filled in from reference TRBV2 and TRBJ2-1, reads EPEVTQTPSHQVTQMGQEVILRCVPISNHLYFYWYRQILGQKVEFLVSFYNNEISEKSEIFDDQFSVERPDGSNFTLKIRSTKLEDSAMYFCASSEVVKASGFDEQFFGPGTRLTVL.

Written as DNA, the CDR3 is TGTGCCAGCAGTTTCTCAAACAGGGGGCGTATCACCGGGGAGCTGTTTTTT. Encoded protein: CASSFSNRGRITGELFF. The chain couples TRBV27 to TRBJ2-2, with 9 nucleotides matching TRBD1. The V gene's germline CDR1 is MNHEY and CDR2 SMNVEV (reference sequence). V trimming: 3 bases; J trimming: 4 bases; junction bases outside the gene matches: 9. CDR3 length: 17 amino acids.

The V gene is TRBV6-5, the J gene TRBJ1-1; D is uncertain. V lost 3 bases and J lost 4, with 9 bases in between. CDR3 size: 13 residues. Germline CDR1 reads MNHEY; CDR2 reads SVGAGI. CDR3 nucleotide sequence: TGTGCCAGCAGTTATTGGCAGTCCACTGAAGCTTTCTTT. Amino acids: CASSYWQSTEAFF.

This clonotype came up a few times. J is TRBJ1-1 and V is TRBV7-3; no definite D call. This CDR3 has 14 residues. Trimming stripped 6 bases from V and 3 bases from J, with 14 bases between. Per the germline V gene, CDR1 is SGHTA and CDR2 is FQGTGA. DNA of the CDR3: TGTGCCAGCAGGGTAGGAGGTTCGGACACTGAAGCTTTCTTT. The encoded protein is CASRVGGSDTEAFF.

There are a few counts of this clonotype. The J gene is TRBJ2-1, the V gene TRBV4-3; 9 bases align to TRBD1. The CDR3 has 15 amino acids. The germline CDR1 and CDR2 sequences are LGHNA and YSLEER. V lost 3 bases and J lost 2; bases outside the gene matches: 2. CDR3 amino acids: CASSHTGGAYNEQFF. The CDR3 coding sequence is TGCGCCAGCAGCCATACAGGGGGCGCCTACAATGAGCAGTTCTTC.

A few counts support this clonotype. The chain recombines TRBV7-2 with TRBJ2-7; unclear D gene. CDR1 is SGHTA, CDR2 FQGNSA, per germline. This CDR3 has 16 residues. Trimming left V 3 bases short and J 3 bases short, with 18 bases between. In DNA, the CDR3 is TGTGCCAGCAGCTTGCGTACATCCTGGGCTGACTACGAGCAGTACTTC. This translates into CASSLRTSWADYEQYF.

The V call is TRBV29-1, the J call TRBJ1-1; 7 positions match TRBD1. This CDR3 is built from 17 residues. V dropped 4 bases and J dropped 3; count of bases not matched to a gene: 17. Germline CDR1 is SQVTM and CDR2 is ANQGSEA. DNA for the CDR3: TGCAGCGTTGGGGGGCGGAGCGGGACAGAAAAAGACACTGAAGCTTTCTTT. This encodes CSVGGRSGTEKDTEAFF.

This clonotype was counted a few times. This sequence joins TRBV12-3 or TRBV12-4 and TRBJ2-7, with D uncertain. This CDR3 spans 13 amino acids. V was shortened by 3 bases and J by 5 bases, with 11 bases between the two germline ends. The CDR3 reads CASSFSVIDEQYF. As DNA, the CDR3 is TGTGCCAGCAGTTTTTCCGTCATAGACGAGCAGTACTTC.

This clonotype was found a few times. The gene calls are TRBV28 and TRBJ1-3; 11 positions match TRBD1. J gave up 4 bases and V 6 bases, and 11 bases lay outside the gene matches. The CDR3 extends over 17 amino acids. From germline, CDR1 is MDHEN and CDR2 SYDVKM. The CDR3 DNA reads TGTGCCAGCAGCCCGGACAGGGGGCGCTTGTCAGGAAACACCATATATTTT. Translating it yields CASSPDRGRLSGNTIYF.

This CDR3 reads CASSQESSGTGELFF. DNA for the CDR3: TGTGCCAGCAGCCAAGAAAGTAGCGGGACCGGGGAGCTGTTTTTT. The rearrangement links TRBV4-2 to TRBJ2-2; 7 bases line up with TRBD2. J lost 5 bases, V lost 0 bases, and 3 bases had no gene match. From germline, CDR1 is LGHNA and CDR2 YNFKEQ. This CDR3 region has 15 residues.

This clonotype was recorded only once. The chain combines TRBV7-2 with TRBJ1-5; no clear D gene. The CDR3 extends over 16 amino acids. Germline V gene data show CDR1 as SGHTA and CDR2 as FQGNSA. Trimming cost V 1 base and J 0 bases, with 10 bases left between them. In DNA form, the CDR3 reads TGTGCCAGCAGCTTAGACAGCCCCTATAGCAATCAGCCCCAGCATTTT. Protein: CASSLDSPYSNQPQHF.

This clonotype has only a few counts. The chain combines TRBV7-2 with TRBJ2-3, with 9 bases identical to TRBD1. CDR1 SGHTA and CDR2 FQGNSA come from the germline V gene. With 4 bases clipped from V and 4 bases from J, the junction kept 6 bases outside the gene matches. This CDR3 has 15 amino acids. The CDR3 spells CASSSTGGFADTQYF. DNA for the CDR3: TGTGCCAGCAGCTCGACAGGGGGGTTTGCAGATACGCAGTATTTT.

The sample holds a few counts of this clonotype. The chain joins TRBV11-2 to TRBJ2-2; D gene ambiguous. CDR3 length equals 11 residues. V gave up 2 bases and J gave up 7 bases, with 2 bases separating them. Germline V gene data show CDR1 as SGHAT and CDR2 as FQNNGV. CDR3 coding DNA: TGTGCCAGCAGCTTACTCGGGGAGCTGTTTTTT. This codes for CASSLLGELFF.

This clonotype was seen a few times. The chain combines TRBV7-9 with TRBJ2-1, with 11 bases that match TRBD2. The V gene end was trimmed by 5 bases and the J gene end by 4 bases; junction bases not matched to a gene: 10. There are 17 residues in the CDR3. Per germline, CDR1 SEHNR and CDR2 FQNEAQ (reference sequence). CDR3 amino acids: CASSTLKIAGGYNEQFF. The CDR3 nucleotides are TGTGCCAGCAGCACCCTTAAGATAGCGGGAGGGTACAATGAGCAGTTCTTC.

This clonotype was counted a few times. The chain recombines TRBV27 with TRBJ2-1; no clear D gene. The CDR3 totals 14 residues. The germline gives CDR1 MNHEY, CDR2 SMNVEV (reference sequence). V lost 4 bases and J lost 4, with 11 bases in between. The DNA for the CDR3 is TGTGCCAGCAGTTCGGTTACTTTATACAATGAGCAGTTCTTC. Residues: CASSSVTLYNEQFF.

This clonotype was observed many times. CDR3 nucleotide sequence: TGTGCCAGCAGTTATTATTCTAGCTCCTACAATGAGCAGTTCTTC. Encoded protein: CASSYYSSSYNEQFF. The rearrangement links TRBV6-2 or TRBV6-3 to TRBJ2-1; D unclear. This CDR3 region has 15 residues. The V end was cut by 3 bases, the J end by 0 bases, with 9 bases between. CDR1 MNHEY and CDR2 SVGEGT come from the germline V gene.

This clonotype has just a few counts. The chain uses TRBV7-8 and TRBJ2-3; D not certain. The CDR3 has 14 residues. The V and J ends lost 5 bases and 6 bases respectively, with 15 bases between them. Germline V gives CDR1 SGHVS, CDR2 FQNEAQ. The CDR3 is CASSLEAATDTQYF. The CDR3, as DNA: TGTGCCAGCAGCCTAGAGGCGGCTACCGATACGCAGTATTTT.

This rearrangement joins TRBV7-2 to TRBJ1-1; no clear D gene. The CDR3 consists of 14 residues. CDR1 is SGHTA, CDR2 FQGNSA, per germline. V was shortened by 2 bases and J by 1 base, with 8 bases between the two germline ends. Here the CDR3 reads CASSLKRGNTEAFF. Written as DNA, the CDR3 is TGTGCCAGCAGCTTAAAACGGGGGAACACTGAAGCTTTCTTT.

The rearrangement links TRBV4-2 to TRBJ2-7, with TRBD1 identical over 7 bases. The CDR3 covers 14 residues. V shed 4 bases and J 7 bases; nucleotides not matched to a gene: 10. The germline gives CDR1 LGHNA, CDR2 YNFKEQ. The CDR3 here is CASSPKTGPLEQYF. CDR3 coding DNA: TGTGCCAGCAGCCCGAAGACAGGGCCCCTGGAGCAGTACTTC.

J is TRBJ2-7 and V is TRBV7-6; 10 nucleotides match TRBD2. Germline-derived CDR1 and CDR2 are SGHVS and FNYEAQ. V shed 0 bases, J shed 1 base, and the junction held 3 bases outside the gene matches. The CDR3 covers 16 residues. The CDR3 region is CASSLAKRGGSYEQYF. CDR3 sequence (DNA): TGTGCCAGCAGCTTAGCGAAGCGGGGGGGATCCTACGAGCAGTACTTC.

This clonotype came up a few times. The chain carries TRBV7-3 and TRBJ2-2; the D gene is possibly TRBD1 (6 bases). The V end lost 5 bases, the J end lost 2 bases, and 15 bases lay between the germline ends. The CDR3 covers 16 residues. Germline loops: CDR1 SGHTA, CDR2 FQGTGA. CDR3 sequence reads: CASSPLGGGNTGELFF. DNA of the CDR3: TGTGCCAGCAGCCCCCTAGGGGGTGGAAACACCGGGGAGCTGTTTTTT. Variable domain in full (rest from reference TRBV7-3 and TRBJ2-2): GAGVSQTPSNKVTEKGKYVELRCDPISGHTALYWYRQSLGQGPEFLIYFQGTGAADDSGLPNDRFFAVRPEGSVSTLKIQRTERGDSAVYLCASSPLGGGNTGELFFGEGSRLTVL.